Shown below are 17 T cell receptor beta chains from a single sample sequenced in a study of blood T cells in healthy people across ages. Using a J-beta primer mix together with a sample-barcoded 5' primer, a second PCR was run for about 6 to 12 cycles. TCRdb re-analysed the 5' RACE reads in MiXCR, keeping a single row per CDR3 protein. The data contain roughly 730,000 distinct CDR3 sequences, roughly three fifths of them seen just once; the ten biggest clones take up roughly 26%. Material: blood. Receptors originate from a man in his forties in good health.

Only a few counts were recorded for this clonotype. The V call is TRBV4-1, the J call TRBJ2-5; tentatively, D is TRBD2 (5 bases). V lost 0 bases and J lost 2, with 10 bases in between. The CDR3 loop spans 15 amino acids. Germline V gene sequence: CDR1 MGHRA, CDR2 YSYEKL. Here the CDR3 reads CASSQDWTAQETQYF. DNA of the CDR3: TGCGCCAGCAGCCAAGATTGGACTGCGCAAGAGACCCAGTACTTC.

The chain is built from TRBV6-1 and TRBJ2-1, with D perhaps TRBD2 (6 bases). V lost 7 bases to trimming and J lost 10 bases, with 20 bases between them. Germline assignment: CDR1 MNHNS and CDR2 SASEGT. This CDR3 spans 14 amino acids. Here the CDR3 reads CASNINRDSFEQFF. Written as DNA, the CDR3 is TGTGCCAGCAACATTAATCGGGACTCCTTCGAGCAGTTCTTC.

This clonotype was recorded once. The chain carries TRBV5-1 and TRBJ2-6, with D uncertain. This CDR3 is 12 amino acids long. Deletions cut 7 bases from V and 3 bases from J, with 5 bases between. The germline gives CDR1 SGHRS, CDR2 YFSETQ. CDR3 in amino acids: CASAHGANVLTF. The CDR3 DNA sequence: TGCGCCAGCGCCCATGGGGCCAACGTCCTGACTTTC. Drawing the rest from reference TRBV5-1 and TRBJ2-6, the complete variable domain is KAGVTQTPRYLIKTRGQQVTLSCSPISGHRSVSWYQQTPGQGLQFLFEYFSETQRNKGNFPGRFSGRQFSNSRSEMNVSTLELGDSALYLCASAHGANVLTFGAGSRLTVL.

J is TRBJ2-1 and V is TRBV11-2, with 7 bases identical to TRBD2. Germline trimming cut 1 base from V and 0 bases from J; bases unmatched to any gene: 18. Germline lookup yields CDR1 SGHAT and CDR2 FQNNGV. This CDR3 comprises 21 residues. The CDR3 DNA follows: TGTGCCAGCAGCTTAGTAAGCCTAGCGGCAAACCCCCAGAGCTCCTACAATGAGCAGTTCTTC. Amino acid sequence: CASSLVSLAANPQSSYNEQFF. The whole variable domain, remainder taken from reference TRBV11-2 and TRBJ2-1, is EAGVAQSPRYKIIEKRQSVAFWCNPISGHATLYWYQQILGQGPKLLIQFQNNGVVDDSQLPKDRFSAERLKGVDSTLKIQPAKLEDSAVYLCASSLVSLAANPQSSYNEQFFGPGTRLTVL.

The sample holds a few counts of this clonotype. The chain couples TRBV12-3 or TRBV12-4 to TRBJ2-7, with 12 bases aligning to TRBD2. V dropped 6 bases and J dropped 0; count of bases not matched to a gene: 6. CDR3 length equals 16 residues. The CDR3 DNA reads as TGTGCCAGCAGCGGCGTGACTAGCGGGAGCTCCTACGAGCAGTACTTC. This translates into CASSGVTSGSSYEQYF.

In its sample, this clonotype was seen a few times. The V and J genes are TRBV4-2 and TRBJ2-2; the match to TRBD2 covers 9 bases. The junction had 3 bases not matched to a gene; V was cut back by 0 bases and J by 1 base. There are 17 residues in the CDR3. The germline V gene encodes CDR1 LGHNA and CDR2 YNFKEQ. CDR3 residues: CASSQEQRGVNTGELFF. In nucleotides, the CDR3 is TGTGCCAGCAGCCAAGAGCAGCGGGGGGTGAACACCGGGGAGCTGTTTTTT.

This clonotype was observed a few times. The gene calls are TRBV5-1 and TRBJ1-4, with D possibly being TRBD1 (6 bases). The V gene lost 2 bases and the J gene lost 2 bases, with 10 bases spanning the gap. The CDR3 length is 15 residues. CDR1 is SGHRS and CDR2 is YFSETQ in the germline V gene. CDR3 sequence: CASSLTGNTNEKLFF. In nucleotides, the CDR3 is TGCGCCAGCAGCTTAACAGGGAATACTAATGAAAAACTGTTTTTT.

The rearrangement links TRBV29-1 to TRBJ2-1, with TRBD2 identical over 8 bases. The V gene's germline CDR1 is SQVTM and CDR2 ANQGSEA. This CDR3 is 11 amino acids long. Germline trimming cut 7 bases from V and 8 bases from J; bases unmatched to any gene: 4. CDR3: CSAGTRDEQFF. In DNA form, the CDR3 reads TGCAGCGCCGGGACTAGAGATGAGCAGTTCTTC.

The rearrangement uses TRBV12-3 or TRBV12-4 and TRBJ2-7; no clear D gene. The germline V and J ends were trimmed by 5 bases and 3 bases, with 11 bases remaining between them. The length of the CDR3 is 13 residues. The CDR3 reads CASSPSQSYEQYF. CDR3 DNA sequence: TGTGCCAGCAGTCCTTCTCAGAGCTACGAGCAGTACTTC.

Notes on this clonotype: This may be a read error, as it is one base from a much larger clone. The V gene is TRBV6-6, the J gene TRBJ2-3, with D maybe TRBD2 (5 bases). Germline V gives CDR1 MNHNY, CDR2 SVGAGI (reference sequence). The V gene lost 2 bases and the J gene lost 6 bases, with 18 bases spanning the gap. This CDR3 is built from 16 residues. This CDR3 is CASSYAKRRLGDTQYF. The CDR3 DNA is TGTGCCAGCAGTTACGCAAAGAGGAGGTTGGGCGATACGCAGTATTTT.

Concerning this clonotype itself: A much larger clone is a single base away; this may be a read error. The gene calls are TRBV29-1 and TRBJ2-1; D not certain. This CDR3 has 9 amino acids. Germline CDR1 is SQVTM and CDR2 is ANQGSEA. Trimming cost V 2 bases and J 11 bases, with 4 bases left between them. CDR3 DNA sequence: TGCAGCGTTGAAAATAAGCAGTTCTTC. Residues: CSVENKQFF.

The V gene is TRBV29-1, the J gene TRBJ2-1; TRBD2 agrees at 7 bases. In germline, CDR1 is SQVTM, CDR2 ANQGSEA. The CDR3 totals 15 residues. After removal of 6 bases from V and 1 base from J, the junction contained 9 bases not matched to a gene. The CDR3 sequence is CSVGGGARSYNEQFF. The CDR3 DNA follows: TGCAGCGTGGGGGGAGGGGCCCGATCCTACAATGAGCAGTTCTTC.

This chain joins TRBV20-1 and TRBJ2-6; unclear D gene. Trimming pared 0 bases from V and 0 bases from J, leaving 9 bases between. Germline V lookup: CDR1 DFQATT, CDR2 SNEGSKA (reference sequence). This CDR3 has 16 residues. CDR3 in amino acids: CSARDGRRSGANVLTF. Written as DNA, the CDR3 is TGCAGTGCTAGAGATGGCAGGCGCTCTGGGGCCAACGTCCTGACTTTC.

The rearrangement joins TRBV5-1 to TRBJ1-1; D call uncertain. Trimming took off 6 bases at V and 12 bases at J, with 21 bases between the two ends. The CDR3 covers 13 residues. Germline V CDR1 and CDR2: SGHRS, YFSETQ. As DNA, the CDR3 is TGCGCCAGCAATGAACGGCCTGAAGAAAGGACTTTCTTT. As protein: CASNERPEERTFF.

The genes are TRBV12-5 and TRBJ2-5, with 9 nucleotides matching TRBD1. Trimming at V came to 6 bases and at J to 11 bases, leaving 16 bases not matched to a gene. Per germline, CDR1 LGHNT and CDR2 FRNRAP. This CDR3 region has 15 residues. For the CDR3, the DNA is TGTGCTAGTGGCCTTGGACAGGGGACTTACAATGAGCAGTACTTC. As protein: CASGLGQGTYNEQYF.

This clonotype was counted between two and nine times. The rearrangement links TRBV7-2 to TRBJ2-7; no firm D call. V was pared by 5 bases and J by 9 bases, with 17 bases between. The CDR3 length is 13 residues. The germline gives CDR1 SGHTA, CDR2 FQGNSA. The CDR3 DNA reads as TGTGCCAGCAGCAGCCCTCCCCCTAGTCTGCAGTACTTC. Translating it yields CASSSPPPSLQYF.

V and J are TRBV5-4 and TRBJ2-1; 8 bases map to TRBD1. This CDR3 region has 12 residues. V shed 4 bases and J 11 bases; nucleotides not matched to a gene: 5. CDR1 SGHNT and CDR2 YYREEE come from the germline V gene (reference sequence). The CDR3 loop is CASSDGQGKQFF. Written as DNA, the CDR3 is TGTGCCAGCAGCGACGGACAGGGAAAGCAGTTCTTC.